Presented here are 28 T cell receptor beta chains from one specimen sequenced in a study of blood T cell repertoires in COVID-19. Repertoires were generated with immunoSEQ multiplex PCR, while TCRdb's copy carries only in-frame clones and drops some. The data hold 200,000 to 250,000 clones, with more than 65% observed a single time. Material: peripheral blood. All receptors derive from a man aged 50 to 60 with active or convalescent COVID-19.

This clone was observed a handful of times. The chain links TRBV28 to TRBJ1-6; 8 positions agree with TRBD1. Germline V gene data show CDR1 as MDHEN and CDR2 as SYDVKM. This CDR3 has 15 residues. The V and J ends lost 5 bases and 10 bases, in that order; junction bases with no gene match: 10. The CDR3 reads CASSPLDRGESPLHF. The CDR3 DNA reads TGTGCCAGCAGTCCGCTAGACAGGGGAGAATCACCCCTCCACTTT.

The chain links TRBV24-1 to TRBJ2-7; perhaps TRBD2 as D (5 bases). Trimming took 0 bases from V and 6 from J, leaving 8 bases between them. CDR1 KGHDR and CDR2 SFDVKD come from the germline V gene. The CDR3 spans 13 residues. CDR3: CATSDLDYREQYF. The CDR3 DNA sequence: TGTGCCACCAGTGATTTGGACTATCGCGAGCAGTACTTC.

The chain is built from TRBV6-5 and TRBJ1-2; D is ambiguous. V lost 5 bases and J 1 base, leaving 14 bases between the germline ends. The germline CDR1 and CDR2 sequences are MNHEY and SVGAGI. CDR3 size: 15 residues. CDR3 nucleotide sequence: TGTGCCAGCAGTCAATTCCCGAGAAGTAACTATGGCTACACCTTC. Translation: CASSQFPRSNYGYTF.

This chain joins TRBV19 and TRBJ1-2; D perhaps matches TRBD1 (6 bases). Between the trimmed V and J ends, which lost 2 bases and 2 bases, there was a span of 12 bases. Germline CDR1 LNHDA, CDR2 SQIVND (reference sequence). The CDR3 covers 15 residues. CDR3 region: CASSIIPGDNYGYTF. CDR3 DNA: TGTGCCAGTAGTATAATCCCAGGGGACAACTATGGCTACACCTTC.

The rearrangement joins TRBV19 to TRBJ2-5; 8 nucleotides agree with TRBD1. This CDR3 region has 14 residues. Trimming took 7 bases from V and 4 from J; bases not matched to a gene: 8. Germline CDR1 and CDR2: LNHDA and SQIVND (reference sequence). CDR3 sequence reads: CASKHGQGAETQYF. The CDR3 coding sequence is TGTGCCAGTAAACACGGCCAGGGGGCAGAGACCCAGTACTTC.

The rearrangement uses TRBV30 and TRBJ2-2; 8 bases fit TRBD1. Germline loops: CDR1 GTSNPN, CDR2 SVGIG (reference sequence). The junction had 0 bases not matched to a gene; V was cut back by 3 bases and J by 0 bases. This CDR3 spans 14 amino acids. CDR3 loop: CAWRGQANTGELFF. In nucleotides, the CDR3 is TGTGCCTGGAGGGGACAGGCGAACACCGGGGAGCTGTTTTTT.

The genes are TRBV7-2 and TRBJ2-7, with D tentatively TRBD1 (6 bases). V was cut by 3 bases and J by 0 bases, with 9 bases left in between. Germline V lookup: CDR1 SGHTA, CDR2 FQGNSA. The CDR3 totals 14 residues. CDR3 loop: CASSFDRNSYEQYF. CDR3 DNA sequence: TGTGCCAGCAGCTTTGACAGGAACTCCTACGAGCAGTACTTC.

This rearrangement joins TRBV18 to TRBJ2-2, with 9 bases identical to TRBD2. CDR3 length: 16 residues. The junction had 5 bases not matched to a gene; V was cut back by 2 bases and J by 4 bases. Germline lookup yields CDR1 KGHSH and CDR2 LQKENI. CDR3 sequence: CASSPWREGLTGELFF. CDR3 sequence (DNA): TGTGCCAGCTCACCATGGCGGGAGGGCCTCACCGGGGAGCTGTTTTTT.

The chain couples TRBV4-3 to TRBJ1-2, with D maybe TRBD1 (5 bases). Trimming took 0 bases from V and 2 from J, leaving 10 bases between them. Germline lookup yields CDR1 LGHNA and CDR2 YSLEER. There are 15 residues in the CDR3. CDR3: CASSQERGLNYGYTF. CDR3 nucleotides: TGCGCCAGCAGCCAAGAAAGGGGACTCAACTATGGCTACACCTTC.

CDR3 sequence reads: CASRLRGTVVGQPQHF. For the CDR3, the DNA is TGTGCAAGTCGCTTACGCGGGACCGTGGTGGGTCAGCCCCAGCATTTT. The V call is TRBV12-2, the J call TRBJ1-5. TRBV12-2 is recorded as a pseudogene. The CDR3 is 16 amino acids.

This clone turned up a few times. The chain joins TRBV7-2 to TRBJ1-2; perhaps TRBD1 as D (5 bases). CDR1 and CDR2 (germline): SGHTA, FQGNSA. Trimming cost V 6 bases and J 5 bases, with 13 bases left between them. The CDR3 has 13 amino acids. The chain's CDR3 is CASRIAGGYGYTF. In nucleotides, the CDR3 is TGTGCCAGCAGGATTGCGGGGGGGTATGGCTACACCTTC.

The genes are TRBV7-8 and TRBJ2-3; D uncertain. This CDR3 is built from 15 residues. Per the germline V gene, CDR1 is SGHVS and CDR2 is FQNEAQ. The ends were cut back, 0 bases at V and 2 bases at J, with 9 bases in the middle. CDR3 region: CASSLAVRYTDTQYF. The CDR3 region has the DNA TGTGCCAGCAGCTTAGCGGTCAGGTACACAGATACGCAGTATTTT.

This clone was seen only a few times. The chain recombines TRBV7-3 with TRBJ1-5, with a possible D match to TRBD1 (5 bases). The CDR3 loop spans 15 amino acids. Trimming stripped 3 bases from V and 5 bases from J, with 14 bases between. Germline CDR1 reads SGHTA; CDR2 reads FQGTGA. The CDR3 bases are TGTGCCAGCAGCTTCTCAGGGTCCCCCCATCAGCCCCAGCATTTT. Amino acid sequence: CASSFSGSPHQPQHF. The whole variable domain, remainder taken from reference TRBV7-3 and TRBJ1-5, is GAGVSQTPSNKVTEKGKYVELRCDPISGHTALYWYRQSLGQGPEFLIYFQGTGAADDSGLPNDRFFAVRPEGSVSTLKIQRTERGDSAVYLCASSFSGSPHQPQHFGDGTRLSIL.

The CDR3 loop is CASSQTRRTEAFF. CDR3 DNA: TGTGCCAGCAGTCAAACCCGGAGGACTGAAGCTTTCTTT. J is TRBJ1-1 and V is TRBV6-5; D is unresolved. The length of the CDR3 is 13 residues. The V end lost 5 bases, the J end lost 5 bases, and 12 bases lay between the germline ends. Germline V gene data show CDR1 as MNHEY and CDR2 as SVGAGI.

The V and J genes are TRBV18 and TRBJ2-7, with TRBD1 as a possible D gene (6 bases). CDR1 is KGHSH, CDR2 LQKENI, per germline. Trimming stripped 3 bases from V and 0 bases from J, with 12 bases between. This CDR3 comprises 15 residues. CDR3 residues: CASSPGQGASYEQYV. CDR3 in DNA: TGTGCCAGCTCACCGGGACAAGGGGCCTCCTACGAGCAGTACGTC.

The chain recombines TRBV18 with TRBJ1-1; no clear D gene. V was cut by 3 bases and J by 6 bases, with 17 bases left in between. The CDR3 is 15 residues long. The germline CDR1 and CDR2 sequences are KGHSH and LQKENI. The CDR3 nucleotides are TGTGCCAGCTCACCCAGCGTTGTGGAGTTGGCTGAAGCTTTCTTT. This sequence encodes CASSPSVVELAEAFF.

The chain is built from TRBV2 and TRBJ2-7; D unclear. The CDR3 has 12 residues. V shed 6 bases and J shed 2 bases, with 8 bases lying between them. CDR1 SNHLY and CDR2 FYNNEI come from the germline V gene. CDR3 nucleotide sequence: TGTGCCAGCAGACGAGACACCTACGAGCAGTACGTC. This sequence encodes CASRRDTYEQYV.

V usage is TRBV7-9 and J usage is TRBJ1-4, with D hard to call. Germline V CDR1 and CDR2: SEHNR, FQNEAQ (reference sequence). This CDR3 spans 14 amino acids. V was trimmed by 1 base and J by 2 bases, leaving 5 bases between them. The DNA of the CDR3 is TGTGCCAGCAGCTTAGTGTCGACTAATGAAAAACTGTTTTTT. Translating gives CASSLVSTNEKLFF.

This rearrangement joins TRBV19 to TRBJ2-2, with 10 bases identical to TRBD2. The trim removed 5 bases at V and 1 base at J, leaving 10 bases unmatched. The germline V gene has CDR1 LNHDA and CDR2 SQIVND (reference sequence). The CDR3 runs 18 residues. Written as DNA, the CDR3 is TGTGCCAGTAGTCCTCCTCGGTCTAGCGGGGGGAACACCGGGGAGCTGTTTTTT. Translated, it gives CASSPPRSSGGNTGELFF.

In this sample, this clone turned up once. The chain uses TRBV15 and TRBJ1-4; the D is unclear. V was pared by 1 base and J by 10 bases, with 13 bases between. Germline V lookup: CDR1 LNHNV, CDR2 YYDKDF (reference sequence). This CDR3 has 14 residues. CDR3 in amino acids: CATSRGSGISKLFF. As DNA, the CDR3 is TGTGCCACCAGCAGAGGGTCGGGGATCTCAAAACTGTTTTTT.

The chain couples TRBV5-8 to TRBJ2-5, with 7 bases that match TRBD1. This CDR3 is 15 amino acids long. V was pared by 2 bases and J by 1 base, with 5 bases of the junction left unmatched. Germline-derived CDR1 and CDR2 are SGHTS and YDEGEE. The CDR3 DNA sequence: TGTGCCAGCAGCTTCCACAGGGGCGGCCAAGAGACCCAGTACTTC. Its protein is CASSFHRGGQETQYF. Full variable domain (missing parts from reference TRBV5-8 and TRBJ2-5): EAGVTQSPTHLIKTRGQQATLRCSPISGHTSVYWYQQALGLGLQFLLWYDEGEERNRGNFPPRFSGRQFPNYSSELNVNALELEDSALYLCASSFHRGGQETQYFGPGTRLLVL.

The V call is TRBV30, the J call TRBJ1-1; TRBD1 is a possible D gene (5 bases). This CDR3 comprises 13 residues. Trimming removed 3 bases from V and 3 bases from J, with 11 bases in between. Germline V gene lookup returns CDR1 GTSNPN and CDR2 SVGIG (reference sequence). For the CDR3, the DNA is TGTGCCTGGAGGTACGCAGGGTACACTGAAGCTTTCTTT. It codes for CAWRYAGYTEAFF. Filled out from reference TRBV30 and TRBJ1-1, the complete variable domain reads SQTIHQWPATLVQPVGSPLSLECTVEGTSNPNLYWYRQAAGRGLQLLFYSVGIGQISSEVPQNLSASRPQDRQFILSSKKLLLSDSGFYLCAWRYAGYTEAFFGQGTRLTVV.

This chain connects TRBV19 to TRBJ1-1; D unresolved. The CDR3 sequence is 15 residues long. Germline V CDR1 and CDR2: LNHDA, SQIVND (reference sequence). Trimming left V 5 bases short and J 1 base short, with 14 bases between. As DNA, the CDR3 is TGTGCCAGTAGTGCCGGGGAGTGGGCGAACACTGAAGCTTTCTTT. Translating it yields CASSAGEWANTEAFF.

V gene TRBV28 combines with J gene TRBJ1-6, with 7 bases lining up with TRBD1. V lost 5 bases and J lost 9; bases outside the gene matches: 13. CDR1 MDHEN and CDR2 SYDVKM come from the germline V gene. This CDR3 contains 16 residues. Here the CDR3 DNA reads TGTGCCAGCAGTAACGGTAGGGGGCTTGGGGCTTCACCCCTCCACTTT. Encoded protein: CASSNGRGLGASPLHF.

J is TRBJ2-3 and V is TRBV9, with 11 bases fitting TRBD1. The CDR3 has 16 residues. Germline trimming cut 4 bases from V and 3 bases from J; bases unmatched to any gene: 7. Germline V CDR1 and CDR2: SGDLS, YYNGEE. Written as DNA, the CDR3 is TGTGCCAGCAGCACCGGACAGGGGGCGGTTACAGATACGCAGTATTTT. This sequence encodes CASSTGQGAVTDTQYF. Based on the CDR3 plus reference TRBV9 and TRBJ2-3, the full variable domain is DSGVTQTPKHLITATGQRVTLRCSPRSGDLSVYWYQQSLDQGLQFLIQYYNGEERAKGNILERFSAQQFPDLHSELNLSSLELGDSALYFCASSTGQGAVTDTQYFGPGTRLTVL.

V is TRBV6-5 and J is TRBJ2-7, with TRBD1 as a possible D gene (6 bases). V lost 2 bases to trimming and J lost 4 bases, with 9 bases between them. CDR1 and CDR2 (germline): MNHEY, SVGAGI. The CDR3 contains 13 residues. The CDR3 loop is CASSYPGQYEQYF. The CDR3 nucleotides read TGTGCCAGCAGTTACCCCGGACAGTACGAGCAGTACTTC.

The genes are TRBV7-9 and TRBJ2-2, with D possibly being TRBD1 (6 bases). Germline V lookup: CDR1 SEHNR, CDR2 FQNEAQ (reference sequence). V shed 4 bases and J shed 1 base, with 16 bases lying between them. The CDR3 is 17 residues long. The CDR3 nucleotides are TGTGCCAGCAGCTCGCCGAATTCCAGGGGGAACACCGGGGAGCTGTTTTTT. Amino acids: CASSSPNSRGNTGELFF.

The genes are TRBV7-8 and TRBJ2-7; no firm D call. CDR3 length: 13 amino acids. V lost 5 bases to trimming and J lost 4 bases, with 12 bases between them. Germline-derived CDR1 and CDR2 are SGHVS and FQNEAQ. The DNA for the CDR3 is TGTGCCAGCAGCCCCCACTCCTTTTACGAGCAGTACTTC. It specifies CASSPHSFYEQYF.